These 7 T cell receptor beta chains came from one sample sequenced in a study of vaccination effects on CD4 cells after COVID-19. No antigen is known for these receptors. CD4+ T cell isolation took place after more than eight days of culture. Sequenced by immunoSEQ multiplex PCR; TCRdb stores in-frame clones only, minus some. Of about 47,000 clones listed, roughly 76% are singletons. This specimen was CD4+ T cells from PBMCs cultured without peptide, taken before COVID-19 vaccination. These receptors were obtained from a human donor who had a prior SARS-CoV-2 infection.

This chain joins TRBV5-1 and TRBJ2-3, with TRBD2 matching 9 bases. CDR3 length equals 15 residues. V lost 5 bases to trimming and J lost 6 bases; unmatched junction nucleotides: 10. Germline V gene lookup returns CDR1 SGHRS and CDR2 YFSETQ. The CDR3 region has the DNA TGCGCCAGCAGGGTAACAGTTAGCGGGGGTGATACGCAGTATTTT. It is translated as CASRVTVSGGDTQYF.

In DNA, the CDR3 is TGTGCCAGCAGTTTATTGCCAGAGTCCTACGAGCAGTACTTC. As protein: CASSLLPESYEQYF. This rearrangement joins TRBV27 to TRBJ2-7; the D is unclear. V dropped 1 base and J dropped 1 base, with 8 bases sitting between them. The germline CDR1 and CDR2 sequences are MNHEY and SMNVEV (reference sequence). The CDR3 covers 14 residues.

This chain connects TRBV7-2 to TRBJ1-3; the D gene is possibly TRBD1 (5 bases). The V and J ends lost 7 bases and 2 bases respectively, with 15 bases between them. This CDR3 comprises 15 residues. CDR1 is SGHTA and CDR2 is FQGNSA in the germline V gene. The DNA for the CDR3 is TGTGCCAGCATCCCCGGGGGAAGGGCTGGAAACACCATATATTTT. Amino acids: CASIPGGRAGNTIYF. Drawing the rest from reference TRBV7-2 and TRBJ1-3, the complete variable domain is GAGVSQSPSNKVTEKGKDVELRCDPISGHTALYWYRQSLGQGLEFLIYFQGNSAPDKSGLPSDRFSAERTGGSVSTLTIQRTQQEDSAVYLCASIPGGRAGNTIYFGEGSWLTVV.

J is TRBJ2-5 and V is TRBV4-2, with D perhaps TRBD2 (6 bases). CDR3 length: 17 residues. The germline V and J ends were trimmed by 3 bases and 4 bases, with 21 bases remaining between them. Germline loops: CDR1 LGHNA, CDR2 YNFKEQ. CDR3 nucleotides: TGTGCCAGCAGCCAGGAGGGGCCCGGGACTCCCAGAGAGACCCAGTACTTC. Protein product: CASSQEGPGTPRETQYF.

The J gene is TRBJ2-4, the V gene TRBV6-9, with D possibly TRBD2 on 5 matching bases. The germline gives CDR1 MNHGY, CDR2 SVAAGI. The CDR3 extends over 16 amino acids. V dropped 3 bases and J dropped 0 bases, with 12 bases sitting between them. The CDR3 sequence is CASSYPTRGAKNIQYF. The DNA for the CDR3 is TGTGCCAGCAGTTACCCAACCCGGGGAGCCAAAAACATTCAGTACTTC.

The J gene is TRBJ1-3, the V gene TRBV19; D not resolved. Trimming left V 6 bases short and J 0 bases short, with 6 bases between. The CDR3 totals 13 residues. Germline CDR1 and CDR2: LNHDA and SQIVND (reference sequence). Written as DNA, the CDR3 is TGTGCCAGTAGCGTAGCCTCTGGAAACACCATATATTTT. Translated: CASSVASGNTIYF.

The chain joins TRBV7-8 to TRBJ2-1, with D perhaps matching TRBD1 (6 bases). The ends were cut back, 5 bases at V and 5 bases at J, with 13 bases in the middle. Germline lookup yields CDR1 SGHVS and CDR2 FQNEAQ. The CDR3 extends over 14 amino acids. CDR3 amino acids: CASSQETGHNEQFF. The CDR3 DNA is TGTGCCAGCAGCCAAGAGACAGGACACAATGAGCAGTTCTTC.